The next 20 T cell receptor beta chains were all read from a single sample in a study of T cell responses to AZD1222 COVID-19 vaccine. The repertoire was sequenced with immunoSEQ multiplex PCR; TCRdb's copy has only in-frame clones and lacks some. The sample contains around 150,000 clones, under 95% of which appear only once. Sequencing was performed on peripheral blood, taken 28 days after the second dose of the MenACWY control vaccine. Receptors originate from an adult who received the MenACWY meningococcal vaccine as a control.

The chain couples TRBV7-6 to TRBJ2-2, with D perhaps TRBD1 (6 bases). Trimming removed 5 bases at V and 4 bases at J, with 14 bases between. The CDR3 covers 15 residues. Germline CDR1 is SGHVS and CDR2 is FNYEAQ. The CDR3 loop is CASSPIGGPTGELFF. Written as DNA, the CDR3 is TGTGCCAGCAGCCCGATTGGGGGCCCCACCGGGGAGCTGTTTTTT.

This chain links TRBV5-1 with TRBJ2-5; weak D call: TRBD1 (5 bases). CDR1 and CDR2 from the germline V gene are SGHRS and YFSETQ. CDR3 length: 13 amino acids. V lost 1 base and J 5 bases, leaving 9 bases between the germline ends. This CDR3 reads CASSLIRVETQYF. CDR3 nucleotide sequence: TGCGCCAGCAGCTTGATCAGGGTTGAGACCCAGTACTTC. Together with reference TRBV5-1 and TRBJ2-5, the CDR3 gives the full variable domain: KAGVTQTPRYLIKTRGQQVTLSCSPISGHRSVSWYQQTPGQGLQFLFEYFSETQRNKGNFPGRFSGRQFSNSRSEMNVSTLELGDSALYLCASSLIRVETQYFGPGTRLLVL.

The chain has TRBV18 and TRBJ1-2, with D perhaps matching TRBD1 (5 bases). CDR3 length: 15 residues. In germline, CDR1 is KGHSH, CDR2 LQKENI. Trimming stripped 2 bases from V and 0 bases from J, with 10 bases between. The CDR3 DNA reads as TGTGCCAGCTCACCAGACAGCTTTTCTAACTATGGCTACACCTTC. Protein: CASSPDSFSNYGYTF. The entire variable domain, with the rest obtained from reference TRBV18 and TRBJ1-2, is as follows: NAGVMQNPRHLVRRRGQEARLRCSPMKGHSHVYWYRQLPEEGLKFMVYLQKENIIDESGMPKERFSAEFPKEGPSILRIQQVVRGDSAAYFCASSPDSFSNYGYTFGSGTRLTVV.

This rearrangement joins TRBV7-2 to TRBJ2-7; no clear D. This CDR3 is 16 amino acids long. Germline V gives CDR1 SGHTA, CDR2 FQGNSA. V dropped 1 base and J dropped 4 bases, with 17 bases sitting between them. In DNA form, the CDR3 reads TGTGCCAGCAGCTTAGGTCCAGGCACACTGACGTACGAGCAGTACTTC. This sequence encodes CASSLGPGTLTYEQYF.

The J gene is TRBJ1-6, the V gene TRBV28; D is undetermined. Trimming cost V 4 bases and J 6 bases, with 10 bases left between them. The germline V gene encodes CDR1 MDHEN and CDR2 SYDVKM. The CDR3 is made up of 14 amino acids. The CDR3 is CASSSGIPNSPLHF. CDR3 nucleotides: TGTGCCAGCAGTTCCGGGATCCCTAATTCACCCCTCCACTTT. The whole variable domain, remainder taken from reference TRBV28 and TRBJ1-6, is DVKVTQSSRYLVKRTGEKVFLECVQDMDHENMFWYRQDPGLGLRLIYFSYDVKMKEKGDIPEGYSVSREKKERFSLILESASTNQTSMYLCASSSGIPNSPLHFGNGTRLTVT.

The CDR3 nucleotides read TGTGCCAGCAGCTCTCCCCGGACAGGACGGAACACTGAAGCTTTCTTT. Translated, it gives CASSSPRTGRNTEAFF. This chain links TRBV11-2 with TRBJ1-1; 7 bases map to TRBD1. Trimming cost V 4 bases and J 1 base; bases outside gene matches: 9. Germline V gene sequence: CDR1 SGHAT, CDR2 FQNNGV. This CDR3 has 16 amino acids.

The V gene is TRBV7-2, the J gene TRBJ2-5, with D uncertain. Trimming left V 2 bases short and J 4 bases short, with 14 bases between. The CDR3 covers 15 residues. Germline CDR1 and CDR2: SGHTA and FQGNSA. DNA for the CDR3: TGTGCCAGCAGCTTACAAATGCAGGTGGGAGAGACCCAGTACTTC. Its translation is CASSLQMQVGETQYF.

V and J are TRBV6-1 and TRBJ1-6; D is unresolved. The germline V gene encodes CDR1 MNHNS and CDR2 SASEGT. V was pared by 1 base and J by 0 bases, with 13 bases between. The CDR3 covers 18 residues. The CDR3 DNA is TGTGCCAGCAGTGAAGATCCGACCGGGAGCTCCTATAATTCACCCCTCCACTTT. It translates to CASSEDPTGSSYNSPLHF.

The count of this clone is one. In DNA, the CDR3 is TGTGCCAGCAGCCAATTAGGGACAGCCCGCTCCTACGAGCAGTACTTC. Its protein is CASSQLGTARSYEQYF. V is TRBV3-1 (or the pseudogene TRBV3-2) and J is TRBJ2-7; 7 bases map to TRBD1. Trimming cost V 2 bases and J 0 bases; bases outside gene matches: 7. The CDR3 totals 16 residues. Germline V gene sequence: CDR1 LGHDT, CDR2 YNNKEL (reference sequence).

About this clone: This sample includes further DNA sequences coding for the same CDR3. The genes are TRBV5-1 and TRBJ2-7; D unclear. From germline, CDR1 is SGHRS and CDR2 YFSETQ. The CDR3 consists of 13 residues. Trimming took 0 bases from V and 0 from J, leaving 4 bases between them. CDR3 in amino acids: CASSLASSYEQYF. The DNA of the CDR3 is TGCGCCAGCAGCTTGGCGAGCTCCTACGAGCAGTACTTC.

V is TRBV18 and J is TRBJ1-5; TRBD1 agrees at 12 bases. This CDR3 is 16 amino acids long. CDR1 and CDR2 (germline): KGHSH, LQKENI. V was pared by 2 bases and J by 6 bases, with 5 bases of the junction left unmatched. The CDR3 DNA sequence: TGTGCCAGCTCACCATTTGGGACAGGGGGCGGTCAGCCCCAGCATTTT. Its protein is CASSPFGTGGGQPQHF.

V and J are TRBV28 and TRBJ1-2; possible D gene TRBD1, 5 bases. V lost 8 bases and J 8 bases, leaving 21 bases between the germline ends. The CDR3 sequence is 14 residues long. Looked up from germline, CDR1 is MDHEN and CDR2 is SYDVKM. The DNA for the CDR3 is TGTGCCAGCTATGACAGCCTCAATTGGCGGGGCTACACCTTC. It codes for CASYDSLNWRGYTF.

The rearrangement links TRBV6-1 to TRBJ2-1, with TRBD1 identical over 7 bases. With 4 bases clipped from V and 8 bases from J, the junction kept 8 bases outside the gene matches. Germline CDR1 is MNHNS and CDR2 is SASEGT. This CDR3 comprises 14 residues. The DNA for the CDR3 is TGTGCCAGCAGTGTAGCCTCGACAGGGTATGAGCAGTTCTTC. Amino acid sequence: CASSVASTGYEQFF.

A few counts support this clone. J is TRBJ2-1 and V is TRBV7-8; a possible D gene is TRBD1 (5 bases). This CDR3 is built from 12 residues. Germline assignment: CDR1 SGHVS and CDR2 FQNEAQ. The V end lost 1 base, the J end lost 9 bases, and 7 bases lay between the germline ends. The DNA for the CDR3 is TGTGCCAGCAGCTTAGTTAGGGGTGAGCAGTTCTTC. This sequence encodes CASSLVRGEQFF.

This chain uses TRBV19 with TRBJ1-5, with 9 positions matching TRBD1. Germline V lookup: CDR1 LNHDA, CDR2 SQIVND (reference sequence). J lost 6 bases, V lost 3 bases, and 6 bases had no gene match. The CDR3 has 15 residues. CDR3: CASSIRQGEAQPQHF. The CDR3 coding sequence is TGTGCCAGTAGTATTAGACAGGGGGAAGCTCAGCCCCAGCATTTT.

The CDR3 here is CASSDGQVGYSYEQYF. CDR3 coding DNA: TGCGCCAGCAGCGACGGACAGGTTGGGTACTCCTACGAGCAGTACTTC. The rearrangement links TRBV5-1 to TRBJ2-7, with 7 bases matching TRBD1. The J segment lost 0 bases and the V segment lost 4 bases, leaving 10 bases of the junction unmatched. The germline CDR1 and CDR2 sequences are SGHRS and YFSETQ. CDR3 length equals 16 residues.

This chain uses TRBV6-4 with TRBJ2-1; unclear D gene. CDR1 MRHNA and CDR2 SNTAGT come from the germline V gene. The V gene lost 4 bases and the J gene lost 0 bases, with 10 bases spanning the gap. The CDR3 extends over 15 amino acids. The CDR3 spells CASSGTESSYNEQFF. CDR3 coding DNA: TGTGCCAGCAGTGGAACGGAAAGCTCCTACAATGAGCAGTTCTTC.

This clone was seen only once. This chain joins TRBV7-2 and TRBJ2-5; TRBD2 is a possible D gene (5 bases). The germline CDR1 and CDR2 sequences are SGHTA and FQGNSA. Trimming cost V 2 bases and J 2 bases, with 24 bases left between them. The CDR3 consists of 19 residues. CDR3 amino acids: CASSLLVGRGLGLQETQYF. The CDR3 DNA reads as TGTGCCAGCAGCTTATTAGTCGGGCGCGGGCTCGGGCTGCAAGAGACCCAGTACTTC.

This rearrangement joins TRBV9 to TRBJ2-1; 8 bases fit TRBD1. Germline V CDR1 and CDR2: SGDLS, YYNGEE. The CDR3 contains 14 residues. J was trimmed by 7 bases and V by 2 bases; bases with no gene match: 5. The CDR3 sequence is CASSVRDRKNEQFF. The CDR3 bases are TGTGCCAGCAGCGTCCGGGACAGGAAAAATGAGCAGTTCTTC. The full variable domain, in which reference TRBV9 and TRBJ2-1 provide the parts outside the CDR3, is DSGVTQTPKHLITATGQRVTLRCSPRSGDLSVYWYQQSLDQGLQFLIQYYNGEERAKGNILERFSAQQFPDLHSELNLSSLELGDSALYFCASSVRDRKNEQFFGPGTRLTVL.

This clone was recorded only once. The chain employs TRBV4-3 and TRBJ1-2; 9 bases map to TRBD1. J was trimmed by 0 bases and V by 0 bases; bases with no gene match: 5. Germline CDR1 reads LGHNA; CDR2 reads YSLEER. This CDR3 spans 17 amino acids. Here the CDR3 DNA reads TGCGCCAGCAGCCAAGATGGGGGGACAGGGCCTAACTATGGCTACACCTTC. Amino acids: CASSQDGGTGPNYGYTF.